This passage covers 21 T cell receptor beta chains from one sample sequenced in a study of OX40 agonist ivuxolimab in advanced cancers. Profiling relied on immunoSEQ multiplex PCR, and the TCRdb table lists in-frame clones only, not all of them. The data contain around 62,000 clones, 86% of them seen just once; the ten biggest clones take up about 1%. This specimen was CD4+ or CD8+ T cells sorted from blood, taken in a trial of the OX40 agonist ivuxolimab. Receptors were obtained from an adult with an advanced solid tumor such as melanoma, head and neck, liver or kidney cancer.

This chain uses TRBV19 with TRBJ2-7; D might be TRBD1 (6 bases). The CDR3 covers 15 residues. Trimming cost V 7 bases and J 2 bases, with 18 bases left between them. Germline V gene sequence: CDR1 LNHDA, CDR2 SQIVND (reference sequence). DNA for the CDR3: TGTGCCAGTACCTCGACAGGCCTTGGGCCCTACGAGCAGTACTTC. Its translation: CASTSTGLGPYEQYF. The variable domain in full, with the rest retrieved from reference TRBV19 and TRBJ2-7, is DGGITQSPKYLFRKEGQNVTLSCEQNLNHDAMYWYRQDPGQGLRLIYYSQIVNDFQKGDIAEGYSVSREKKESFPLTVTSAQKNPTAFYLCASTSTGLGPYEQYFGPGTRLTVT.

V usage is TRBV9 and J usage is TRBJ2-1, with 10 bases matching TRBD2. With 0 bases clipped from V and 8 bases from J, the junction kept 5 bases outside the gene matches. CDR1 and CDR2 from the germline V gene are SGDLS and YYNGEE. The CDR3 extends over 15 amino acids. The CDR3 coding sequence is TGTGCCAGCAGCGTAGCGCCTAGCGGGAGTGATGAGCAGTTCTTC. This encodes CASSVAPSGSDEQFF.

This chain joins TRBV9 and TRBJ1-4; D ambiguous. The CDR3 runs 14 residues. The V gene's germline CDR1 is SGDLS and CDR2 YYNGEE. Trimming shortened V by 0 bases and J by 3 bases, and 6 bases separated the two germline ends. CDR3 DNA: TGTGCCAGCAGCGTAGATGGGTCTAATGAAAAACTGTTTTTT. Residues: CASSVDGSNEKLFF.

DNA for the CDR3: TGTGCCAGCAAGCGGGAGGTCCGCTACGAGCAGTACTTC. Translating it yields CASKREVRYEQYF. The V and J genes are TRBV2 and TRBJ2-7, with 9 nucleotides matching TRBD2. This CDR3 is built from 13 residues. CDR1 is SNHLY and CDR2 is FYNNEI in the germline V gene. Unmatched junction bases numbered 4, after V lost 7 bases and J lost 3 bases. Combining the CDR3 with reference TRBV2 and TRBJ2-7 gives the whole variable domain EPEVTQTPSHQVTQMGQEVILRCVPISNHLYFYWYRQILGQKVEFLVSFYNNEISEKSEIFDDQFSVERPDGSNFTLKIRSTKLEDSAMYFCASKREVRYEQYFGPGTRLTVT.

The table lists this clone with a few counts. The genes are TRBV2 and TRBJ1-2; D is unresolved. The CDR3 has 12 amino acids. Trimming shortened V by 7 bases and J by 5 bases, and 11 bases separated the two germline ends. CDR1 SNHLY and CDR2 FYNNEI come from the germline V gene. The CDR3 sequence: CASNVDGYGYTF. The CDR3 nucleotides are TGTGCCAGCAATGTTGACGGTTATGGCTACACCTTC. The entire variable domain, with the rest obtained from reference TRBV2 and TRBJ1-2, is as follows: EPEVTQTPSHQVTQMGQEVILRCVPISNHLYFYWYRQILGQKVEFLVSFYNNEISEKSEIFDDQFSVERPDGSNFTLKIRSTKLEDSAMYFCASNVDGYGYTFGSGTRLTVV.

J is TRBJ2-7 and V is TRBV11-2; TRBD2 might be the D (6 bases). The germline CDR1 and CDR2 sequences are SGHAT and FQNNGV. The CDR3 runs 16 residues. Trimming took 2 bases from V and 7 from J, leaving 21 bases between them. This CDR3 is CASSLNLDGSGVEQYF. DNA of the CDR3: TGTGCCAGCAGCTTAAACCTGGACGGCTCGGGGGTTGAGCAGTACTTC.

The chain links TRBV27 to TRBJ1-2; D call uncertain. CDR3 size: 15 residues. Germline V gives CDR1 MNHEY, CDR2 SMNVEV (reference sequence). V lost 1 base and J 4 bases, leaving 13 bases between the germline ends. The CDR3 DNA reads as TGTGCCAGCAGTTTATACCCCGGACCATCCTATGGCTACACCTTC. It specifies CASSLYPGPSYGYTF.

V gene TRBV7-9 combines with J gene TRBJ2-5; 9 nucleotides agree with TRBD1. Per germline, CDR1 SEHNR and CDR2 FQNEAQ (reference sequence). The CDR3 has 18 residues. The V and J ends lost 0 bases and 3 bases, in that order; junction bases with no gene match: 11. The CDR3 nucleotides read TGTGCCAGCAGCTTAGCGCTCTCTGGGACAGGGATTAAAGAGACCCAGTACTTC. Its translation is CASSLALSGTGIKETQYF.

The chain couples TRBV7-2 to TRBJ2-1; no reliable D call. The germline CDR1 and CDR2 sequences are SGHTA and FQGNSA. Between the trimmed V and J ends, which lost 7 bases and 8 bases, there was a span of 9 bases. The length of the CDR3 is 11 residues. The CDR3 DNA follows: TGTGCCAGCACCCCTGACTATGAGCAGTTCTTC. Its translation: CASTPDYEQFF.

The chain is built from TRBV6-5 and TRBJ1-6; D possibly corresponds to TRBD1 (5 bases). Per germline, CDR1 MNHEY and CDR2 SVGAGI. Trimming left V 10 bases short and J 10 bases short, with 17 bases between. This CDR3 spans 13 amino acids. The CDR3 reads CATSRGASSPLHF. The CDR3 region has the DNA TGTGCCACCTCCAGAGGGGCGTCCTCACCCCTCCACTTT.

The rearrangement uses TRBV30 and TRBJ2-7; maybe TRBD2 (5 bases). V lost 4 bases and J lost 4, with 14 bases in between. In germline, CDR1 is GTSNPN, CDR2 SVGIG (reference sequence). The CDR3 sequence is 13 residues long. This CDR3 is CAWTPGFLYEQYF. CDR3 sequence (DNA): TGTGCCTGGACCCCGGGATTTTTATACGAGCAGTACTTC.

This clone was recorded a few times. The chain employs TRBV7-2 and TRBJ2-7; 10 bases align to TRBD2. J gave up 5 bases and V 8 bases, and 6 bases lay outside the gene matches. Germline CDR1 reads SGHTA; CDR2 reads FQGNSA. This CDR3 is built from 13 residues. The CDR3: CASALAGADEQYF. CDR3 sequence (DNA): TGTGCCAGCGCCCTAGCGGGAGCTGACGAGCAGTACTTC.

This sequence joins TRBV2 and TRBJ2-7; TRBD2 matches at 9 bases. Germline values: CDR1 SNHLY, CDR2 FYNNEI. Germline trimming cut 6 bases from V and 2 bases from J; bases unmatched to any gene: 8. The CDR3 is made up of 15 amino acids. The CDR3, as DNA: TGTGCCAGCAGGGATTCTAGCGGGAAAGCCTACGAGCAGTACTTC. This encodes CASRDSSGKAYEQYF. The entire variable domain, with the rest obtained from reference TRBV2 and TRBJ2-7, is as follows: EPEVTQTPSHQVTQMGQEVILRCVPISNHLYFYWYRQILGQKVEFLVSFYNNEISEKSEIFDDQFSVERPDGSNFTLKIRSTKLEDSAMYFCASRDSSGKAYEQYFGPGTRLTVT.

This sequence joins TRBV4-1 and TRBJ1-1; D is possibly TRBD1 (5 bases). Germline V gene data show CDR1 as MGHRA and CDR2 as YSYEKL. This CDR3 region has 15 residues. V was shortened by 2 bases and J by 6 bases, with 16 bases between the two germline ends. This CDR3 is CASSQPTVNLPEAFF. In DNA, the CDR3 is TGCGCCAGCAGCCAACCGACAGTAAATTTGCCTGAAGCTTTCTTT.

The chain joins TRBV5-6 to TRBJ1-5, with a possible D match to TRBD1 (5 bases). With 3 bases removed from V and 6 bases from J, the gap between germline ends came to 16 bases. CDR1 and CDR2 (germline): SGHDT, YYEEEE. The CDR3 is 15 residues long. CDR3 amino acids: CASSSGRGVVQPQHF. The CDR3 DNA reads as TGTGCCAGCAGCTCTGGTCGAGGGGTCGTTCAGCCCCAGCATTTT. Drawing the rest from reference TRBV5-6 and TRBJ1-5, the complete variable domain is DAGVTQSPTHLIKTRGQQVTLRCSPKSGHDTVSWYQQALGQGPQFIFQYYEEEERQRGNFPDRFSGHQFPNYSSELNVNALLLGDSALYLCASSSGRGVVQPQHFGDGTRLSIL.

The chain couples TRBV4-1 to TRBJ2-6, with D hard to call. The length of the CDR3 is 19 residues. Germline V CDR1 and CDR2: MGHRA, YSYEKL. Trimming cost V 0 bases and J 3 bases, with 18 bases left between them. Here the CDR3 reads CASSQDSGVSDGGANVLTF. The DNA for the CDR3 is TGCGCCAGCAGCCAAGATAGTGGGGTTTCTGACGGTGGGGCCAACGTCCTGACTTTC.

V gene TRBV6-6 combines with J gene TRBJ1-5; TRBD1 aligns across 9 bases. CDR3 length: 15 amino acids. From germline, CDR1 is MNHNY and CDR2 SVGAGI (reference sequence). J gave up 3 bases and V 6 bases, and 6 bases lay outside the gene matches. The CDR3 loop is CASSLGQGINQPQHF. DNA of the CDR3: TGTGCCAGCAGCCTGGGACAGGGTATCAATCAGCCCCAGCATTTT.

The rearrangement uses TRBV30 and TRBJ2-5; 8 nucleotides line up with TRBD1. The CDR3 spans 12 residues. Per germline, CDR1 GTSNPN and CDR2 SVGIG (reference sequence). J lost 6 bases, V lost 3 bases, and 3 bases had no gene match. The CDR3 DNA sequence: TGTGCCTGGAGGGTCAGGGGGCAGACCCAGTACTTC. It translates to CAWRVRGQTQYF.

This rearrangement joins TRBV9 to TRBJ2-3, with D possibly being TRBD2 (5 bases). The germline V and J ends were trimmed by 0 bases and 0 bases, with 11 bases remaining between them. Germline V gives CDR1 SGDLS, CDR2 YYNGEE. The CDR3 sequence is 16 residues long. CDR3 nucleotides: TGTGCCAGCAGCGTAGGAGGGATACAAAGCACAGATACGCAGTATTTT. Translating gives CASSVGGIQSTDTQYF.

The CDR3 region has the DNA TGTGCCAGCAGCTTGGACAGGGTGAACACCGGGGAGCTGTTTTTT. Translating gives CASSLDRVNTGELFF. This chain connects TRBV11-2 to TRBJ2-2; 8 nucleotides match TRBD1. CDR1 and CDR2 from the germline V gene are SGHAT and FQNNGV. V lost 3 bases, J lost 1 base, and 1 base stayed unmatched. There are 15 residues in the CDR3.

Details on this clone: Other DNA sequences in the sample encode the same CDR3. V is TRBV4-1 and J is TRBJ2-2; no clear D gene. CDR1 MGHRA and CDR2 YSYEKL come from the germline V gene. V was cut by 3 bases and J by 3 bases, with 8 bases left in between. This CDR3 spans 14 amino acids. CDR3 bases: TGCGCCAGCAGCCAGGTAGGATACACCGGGGAGCTGTTTTTT. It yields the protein CASSQVGYTGELFF.